This T cell receptor (beta chain) comes out of a study of blood T cell repertoires in COVID-19. This table comes from immunoSEQ multiplex PCR, and its TCRdb copy is limited to in-frame clones, with some not included. The data hold 100,000 to 120,000 clones, with 81% observed a single time. This CDR3 spans 15 amino acids. Trimming cost V 4 bases and J 2 bases; bases outside gene matches: 2. CDR1 is SNHLY, CDR2 FYNNEI, per germline. The sample was peripheral blood. The source of this sequence is a man older than 75 with acute or convalescent COVID-19. The chain joins TRBV2 to TRBJ1-3, with 10 bases aligning to TRBD1. The CDR3 region is CASSGQGAPGNTIYF. CDR3 nucleotides: TGTGCCAGCAGTGGACAGGGGGCCCCTGGAAACACCATATATTTT. Filled out from reference TRBV2 and TRBJ1-3, the complete variable domain reads EPEVTQTPSHQVTQMGQEVILRCVPISNHLYFYWYRQILGQKVEFLVSFYNNEISEKSEIFDDQFSVERPDGSNFTLKIRSTKLEDSAMYFCASSGQGAPGNTIYFGEGSWLTVV.